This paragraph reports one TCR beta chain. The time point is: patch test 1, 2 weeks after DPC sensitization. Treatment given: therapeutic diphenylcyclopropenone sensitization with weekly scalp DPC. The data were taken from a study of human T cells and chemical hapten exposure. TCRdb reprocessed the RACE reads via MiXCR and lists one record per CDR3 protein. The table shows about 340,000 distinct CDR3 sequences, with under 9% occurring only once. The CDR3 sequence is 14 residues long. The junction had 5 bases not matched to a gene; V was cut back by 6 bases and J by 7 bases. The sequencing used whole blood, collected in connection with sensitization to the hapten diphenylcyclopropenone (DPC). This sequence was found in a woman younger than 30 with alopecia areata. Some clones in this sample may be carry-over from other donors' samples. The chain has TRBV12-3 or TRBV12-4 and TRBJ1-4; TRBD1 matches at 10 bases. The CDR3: CASRPTGGIEKLFF. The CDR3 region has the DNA TGTGCCAGCAGACCGACAGGGGGCATTGAAAAACTGTTTTTT.